The following is a TCR beta chain sequence with its context. TRB rearrangements spanning V, D and J were amplified using mixed TRB-A/B primers. TCRdb reanalysed the multiplex PCR reads using MiXCR and keeps one entry per CDR3 protein. The data contain thousands of distinct CDR3 sequences, about half of them singletons. This specimen belongs to a study of T cell repertoires in aging, cancer and after chemotherapy. Peripheral blood genomic DNA, not sorted cells or RNA, was the template. This CDR3 is built from 14 residues. Germline values: CDR1 MNHEY, CDR2 SVGEGT. V shed 5 bases and J shed 6 bases, with 16 bases lying between them.

Sequencing was performed on blood. This sequence joins TRBV6-2 or TRBV6-3 and TRBJ1-2; tentatively, D is TRBD1 (5 bases). This TCR derives from a human donor with a solid tumor. The CDR3: CASSHGAVRDGYTF. The CDR3 DNA reads as TGTGCCAGCAGTCACGGGGCGGTCAGAGATGGCTACACCTTC.